This T cell receptor beta chain originates from a study of read filtering for tumor transcriptome and immune sequencing. About this clonotype: Its antigen is not identified.

Germline V gene sequence: CDR1 SGHRS, CDR2 YFSETQ. The CDR3 spans 15 residues. J gave up 7 bases and V 4 bases, and 13 bases lay outside the gene matches. Study conclusions and caveats: Compared with RNA-seq, IR-seq gave much higher clonotype depth and reliability.

From approximately 430 ng of RNA, a library with molecular barcoded alpha/delta and beta/gamma adaptors was made. MiXCR, applied by TCRdb to the reads, yields one record per CDR3 protein. The sample has more than 55,000 distinct CDR3 sequences; more than 20% are singletons. The chain joins TRBV5-1 to TRBJ1-1; TRBD1 matches 7 bases. The sequence came from a donor at least 40 years old with multiple myeloma. Sequencing input: a population of CD138-negative cells sorted from bone marrow. The CDR3 region is CASSATLGGQVEAFF. The CDR3 DNA reads TGCGCCAGCAGCGCGACCCTCGGAGGACAGGTTGAAGCTTTCTTT.